What follows describes a single T cell receptor (beta chain). Its antigen is as yet unknown. Looked up from germline, CDR1 is LNHDA and CDR2 is SQIVND (reference sequence). J was trimmed by 4 bases and V by 5 bases; bases with no gene match: 8. This CDR3 has 15 amino acids. These data originate in a study of vaccination effects on CD4 cells after COVID-19. Here immunoSEQ multiplex PCR was the method, and the copy in TCRdb shows in-frame clones only, minus some. The sample records some 30,000 clones, about 70% being singletons. Having been cultured for around ten days, the cells underwent CD4+ T cell isolation.

The sequence came from a human donor who received a COVID-19 vaccine. The sequences come from CD4+ T cells from PBMCs cultured without peptide, collected before COVID-19 vaccination. V usage is TRBV19 and J usage is TRBJ2-7, with 10 bases identical to TRBD2. The DNA of the CDR3 is TGTGCCAGTAGTTCTGTACTAGCGGGGTCTTACGAGCAGTACTTC. This encodes CASSSVLAGSYEQYF.